These 25 T cell receptor beta chains share one sample of origin, sequenced in a study of blood T cell repertoires in COVID-19. The repertoire was sequenced with immunoSEQ multiplex PCR; TCRdb's copy has only in-frame clones and lacks some. This sample yields around 29,000 clones, of which over 75% are seen a single time; 15% to 20% belongs to the top ten. Sequencing input: peripheral blood. The receptors derive from a woman aged 55-75 years with active COVID-19.

The chain employs TRBV11-3 and TRBJ2-5, with 7 bases that match TRBD1. The germline CDR1 and CDR2 sequences are SGHNT and YENEEA. V dropped 5 bases and J dropped 1; count of bases not matched to a gene: 4. The CDR3 extends over 14 amino acids. The CDR3 region has the DNA TGTGCCAGCAGCAAAGGGACAGTCCAAGAGACCCAGTACTTC. Amino acid sequence: CASSKGTVQETQYF.

J is TRBJ1-4 and V is TRBV5-1; 9 bases fit TRBD1. This CDR3 contains 16 residues. CDR1 and CDR2 (germline): SGHRS, YFSETQ. With 4 bases clipped from V and 5 bases from J, the junction kept 9 bases outside the gene matches. The CDR3 is CASSPQTGGLNEKLFF. CDR3 sequence (DNA): TGCGCCAGCAGCCCTCAAACAGGGGGCTTAAATGAAAAACTGTTTTTT. Full variable domain (outside the CDR3, taken from reference TRBV5-1 and TRBJ1-4): KAGVTQTPRYLIKTRGQQVTLSCSPISGHRSVSWYQQTPGQGLQFLFEYFSETQRNKGNFPGRFSGRQFSNSRSEMNVSTLELGDSALYLCASSPQTGGLNEKLFFGSGTQLSVL.

This clone was seen a single time. This sequence joins TRBV30 and TRBJ1-1; 10 nucleotides agree with TRBD1. V was pared by 7 bases and J by 4 bases, with 9 bases of the junction left unmatched. The CDR3 is made up of 14 amino acids. CDR1 and CDR2 from the germline V gene are GTSNPN and SVGIG (reference sequence). CDR3 nucleotide sequence: TGTGCCTCAGTCCTAAGGACAGGGGGCACTGAAGCTTTCTTT. Protein: CASVLRTGGTEAFF.

This clone came up once. The rearrangement links TRBV5-1 to TRBJ1-1; 9 positions match TRBD1. J lost 1 base, V lost 1 base, and 2 bases had no gene match. Germline CDR1 is SGHRS and CDR2 is YFSETQ. The CDR3 has 15 residues. This CDR3 is CASSLQQGANTEAFF. DNA of the CDR3: TGCGCCAGCAGCTTGCAACAGGGGGCGAACACTGAAGCTTTCTTT.

The rearrangement joins TRBV11-2 to TRBJ2-7, with 10 bases fitting TRBD2. Germline CDR1 and CDR2: SGHAT and FQNNGV. The CDR3 contains 17 residues. The J segment lost 3 bases and the V segment lost 4 bases, leaving 12 bases of the junction unmatched. Written as DNA, the CDR3 is TGTGCCAGCAGCTCTTACCGGGGACTAGCGAGAGACTACGAGCAGTACTTC. Translated: CASSSYRGLARDYEQYF.

The genes are TRBV5-1 and TRBJ2-2; a weak D match, TRBD2 (7 bases). CDR3 length: 14 amino acids. Germline lookup yields CDR1 SGHRS and CDR2 YFSETQ. V lost 5 bases, J lost 5 bases, and 13 bases lay in between. This CDR3 is CASRLRGATGELFF. CDR3 nucleotide sequence: TGCGCCAGCAGGTTACGGGGGGCTACCGGGGAGCTGTTTTTT.

The V call is TRBV15, the J call TRBJ2-5, with 7 positions matching TRBD1. V lost 2 bases and J lost 5; bases outside the gene matches: 11. Looked up from germline, CDR1 is LNHNV and CDR2 is YYDKDF (reference sequence). The CDR3 sequence is 16 residues long. CDR3 DNA: TGTGCCACCAGCAGACCACAAGGGACAGCCAGGGAGACCCAGTACTTC. This encodes CATSRPQGTARETQYF.

The chain uses TRBV28 and TRBJ2-2; unclear D gene. Deletions cut 1 base from V and 4 bases from J, with 4 bases between. Germline CDR1 and CDR2: MDHEN and SYDVKM. This CDR3 has 13 residues. The CDR3 is CASSLSLTGELFF. For the CDR3, the DNA is TGTGCCAGCAGTTTATCTCTCACCGGGGAGCTGTTTTTT.

J is TRBJ1-4 and V is TRBV3-1 (or the pseudogene TRBV3-2); 9 positions agree with TRBD1. This CDR3 spans 14 amino acids. The junction had 6 bases not matched to a gene; V was cut back by 6 bases and J by 7 bases. The germline V gene has CDR1 LGHDT and CDR2 YNNKEL (reference sequence). This CDR3 reads CASSTGGAGEKLFF. Here the CDR3 DNA reads TGTGCCAGCAGTACAGGGGGCGCAGGTGAAAAACTGTTTTTT.

The V and J genes are TRBV28 and TRBJ2-2; 10 bases match TRBD1. Trimming cost V 6 bases and J 0 bases; bases outside gene matches: 7. The CDR3 is 17 amino acids. Germline V gene sequence: CDR1 MDHEN, CDR2 SYDVKM. This chain's CDR3 is CASRTSGQGANTGELFF. Written as DNA, the CDR3 is TGTGCCAGCAGAACCTCAGGACAGGGGGCGAACACCGGGGAGCTGTTTTTT.

The CDR3, as DNA: TGTGCCAGCAGCCCCCCTACCGGGACTAGCGGGAGCAATGAGCAGTTCTTC. This codes for CASSPPTGTSGSNEQFF. The chain uses TRBV3-1 (or the pseudogene TRBV3-2) and TRBJ2-1; 14 bases line up with TRBD2. Germline V gene data show CDR1 as LGHDT and CDR2 as YNNKEL (reference sequence). The V gene end was trimmed by 4 bases and the J gene end by 6 bases; junction bases not matched to a gene: 8. CDR3 length: 17 residues.

The chain carries TRBV5-1 and TRBJ2-2; 14 bases map to TRBD2. This CDR3 has 16 residues. The germline CDR1 and CDR2 sequences are SGHRS and YFSETQ. V was pared by 4 bases and J by 4 bases, with 3 bases of the junction left unmatched. CDR3 bases: TGCGCCAGCAGCCGGACTAGCGGGAGGTCCACCGGGGAGCTGTTTTTT. This sequence encodes CASSRTSGRSTGELFF.

The chain combines TRBV15 with TRBJ2-7; the match to TRBD2 covers 9 bases. Germline trimming cut 3 bases from V and 6 bases from J; bases unmatched to any gene: 6. This CDR3 has 14 residues. Germline CDR1 is LNHNV and CDR2 is YYDKDF (reference sequence). CDR3 nucleotide sequence: TGTGCCACCAGCAGGGGGACTAGCATCTCCGAGCAGTACTTC. It specifies CATSRGTSISEQYF.

The V gene is TRBV12-5, the J gene TRBJ2-1; D gene uncertain. The germline CDR1 and CDR2 sequences are LGHNT and FRNRAP. CDR3 size: 13 residues. The V end was cut by 5 bases, the J end by 3 bases, with 8 bases between. CDR3 protein: CASGNQDYNEQFF. CDR3 DNA sequence: TGTGCTAGTGGTAACCAGGACTACAATGAGCAGTTCTTC.

The rearrangement uses TRBV2 and TRBJ2-4; weak D call: TRBD1 (5 bases). CDR3 length: 15 amino acids. CDR1 and CDR2 from the germline V gene are SNHLY and FYNNEI. Trimming took 4 bases from V and 2 from J, leaving 12 bases between them. As DNA, the CDR3 is TGTGCCAGCAGTGGAGACAGACTCACCAAAAACATTCAGTACTTC. Translating it yields CASSGDRLTKNIQYF. The whole variable domain, remainder taken from reference TRBV2 and TRBJ2-4, is EPEVTQTPSHQVTQMGQEVILRCVPISNHLYFYWYRQILGQKVEFLVSFYNNEISEKSEIFDDQFSVERPDGSNFTLKIRSTKLEDSAMYFCASSGDRLTKNIQYFGAGTRLSVL.

V is TRBV9 and J is TRBJ2-1; D is possibly TRBD1 (5 bases). CDR1 is SGDLS and CDR2 is YYNGEE in the germline V gene. Trimming pared 0 bases from V and 5 bases from J, leaving 9 bases between. There are 14 residues in the CDR3. CDR3 region: CASSVEQAHNEQFF. For the CDR3, the DNA is TGTGCCAGCAGCGTAGAACAGGCTCACAATGAGCAGTTCTTC.

V usage is TRBV7-3 and J usage is TRBJ2-1; D may be TRBD2 (5 bases). V was clipped by 3 bases and J by 0 bases, with 9 bases between them. Germline CDR1 reads SGHTA; CDR2 reads FQGTGA. The CDR3 runs to 15 residues. The CDR3 protein is CASSLDSSSYNEQFF. The DNA of the CDR3 is TGTGCCAGCAGCTTGGACTCGAGCTCCTACAATGAGCAGTTCTTC.

The CDR3 DNA reads TGTGCCGGACGGACTAGCGGCAACAATGAGCAGTTCTTC. This encodes CAGRTSGNNEQFF. The chain recombines TRBV6-5 with TRBJ2-1, with 10 bases identical to TRBD2. The CDR3 length is 13 residues. V shed 11 bases, J shed 5 bases, and the junction held 6 bases outside the gene matches. Germline lookup yields CDR1 MNHEY and CDR2 SVGAGI.

The chain is built from TRBV5-1 and TRBJ1-6, with D possibly being TRBD1 (5 bases). The length of the CDR3 is 15 residues. V was pared by 5 bases and J by 3 bases, with 12 bases between. CDR1 is SGHRS and CDR2 is YFSETQ in the germline V gene. In nucleotides, the CDR3 is TGCGCCAGCAGAACAGGAGAGAACTATAATTCACCCCTCCACTTT. Its protein product is CASRTGENYNSPLHF.

The chain employs TRBV3-1 (or the pseudogene TRBV3-2) and TRBJ1-1, with D possibly TRBD1 on 5 matching bases. V lost 0 bases to trimming and J lost 8 bases, with 19 bases between them. The germline V gene has CDR1 LGHDT and CDR2 YNNKEL (reference sequence). CDR3 length: 16 amino acids. The CDR3 DNA follows: TGTGCCAGCAGCCAAGATAGTTCGCCAGGGAGGTCCGAAGCTTTCTTT. This sequence encodes CASSQDSSPGRSEAFF.

The chain is built from TRBV5-5 and TRBJ1-5; no reliable D call. V lost 1 base, J lost 3 bases, and 11 bases lay in between. The CDR3 length is 15 residues. CDR1 SGHKS and CDR2 YYEKEE come from the germline V gene (reference sequence). The DNA for the CDR3 is TGTGCCAGCAGCTTGTGGGCAGGTAACAATCAGCCCCAGCATTTT. It yields the protein CASSLWAGNNQPQHF.

The chain combines TRBV19 with TRBJ1-2; 7 bases line up with TRBD1. Germline CDR1 reads LNHDA; CDR2 reads SQIVND (reference sequence). The CDR3 loop spans 14 amino acids. This chain's CDR3 is CASGRWDSVYGYTF. The CDR3 DNA follows: TGTGCTAGTGGGCGGTGGGACAGCGTCTATGGCTACACCTTC.

This chain uses TRBV10-1 with TRBJ2-5; TRBD1 might be the D (6 bases). Germline V gene sequence: CDR1 WNHNN, CDR2 SYGVQD (reference sequence). The CDR3 totals 14 residues. Trimming pared 6 bases from V and 10 bases from J, leaving 21 bases between. The CDR3 nucleotides are TGCGCCAGCAGCCACGGCCCGGGACACGGGGTCCAGTACTTC. This sequence encodes CASSHGPGHGVQYF.

This rearrangement joins TRBV18 to TRBJ2-3; 7 positions agree with TRBD2. Losses at the gene ends were 3 bases for V and 0 bases for J; bases not matched to a gene: 3. CDR1 is KGHSH, CDR2 LQKENI, per germline. The CDR3 contains 15 residues. CDR3 nucleotide sequence: TGTGCCAGCTCACCGGGAGCGGGAAGCACAGATACGCAGTATTTT. Amino acids: CASSPGAGSTDTQYF.

The chain carries TRBV5-1 and TRBJ2-1; 13 nucleotides match TRBD2. Looked up from germline, CDR1 is SGHRS and CDR2 is YFSETQ. The CDR3 extends over 15 amino acids. V lost 1 base, J lost 5 bases, and 0 bases stayed unmatched. The CDR3: CASSLTSGRDNEQFF. In nucleotides, the CDR3 is TGCGCCAGCAGCTTGACTAGCGGGAGGGACAATGAGCAGTTCTTC. The full variable domain, rest sourced from reference TRBV5-1 and TRBJ2-1, is KAGVTQTPRYLIKTRGQQVTLSCSPISGHRSVSWYQQTPGQGLQFLFEYFSETQRNKGNFPGRFSGRQFSNSRSEMNVSTLELGDSALYLCASSLTSGRDNEQFFGPGTRLTVL.